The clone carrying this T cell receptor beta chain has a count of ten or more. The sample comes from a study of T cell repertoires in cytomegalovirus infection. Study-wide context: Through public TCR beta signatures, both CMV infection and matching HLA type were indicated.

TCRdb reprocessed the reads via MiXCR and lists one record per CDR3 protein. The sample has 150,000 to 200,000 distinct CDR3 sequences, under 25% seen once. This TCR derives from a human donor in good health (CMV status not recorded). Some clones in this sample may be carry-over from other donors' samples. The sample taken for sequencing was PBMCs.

The CDR3 protein is CASSSGVRETQYF. The CDR3 DNA reads as TGTGCCAGCAGCTCAGGGGTCCGGGAGACCCAGTACTTC. The genes are TRBV11-1 and TRBJ2-5; tentatively, D is TRBD1 (6 bases). Between the trimmed V and J ends, which lost 4 bases and 5 bases, there was a span of 11 bases. The germline CDR1 and CDR2 sequences are SGHAT and FQDESV (reference sequence). The CDR3 is 13 residues long.